This T cell receptor (beta chain) was captured in a study of T cell changes during pregnancy in multiple sclerosis. V trimming: 2 bases; J trimming: 2 bases; junction bases outside the gene matches: 6. The CDR3 runs to 15 residues. Germline V gene sequence: CDR1 GTSNPN, CDR2 SVGIG (reference sequence). TCRdb keeps only in-frame clones here, not all; method: immunoSEQ multiplex PCR. The sample shows 30,000 to 45,000 clones, 92% of them seen only once. This specimen was CD4+ T cells from peripheral blood mononuclear cells, taken after pregnancy. The rearrangement uses TRBV30 and TRBJ1-3; 7 bases align to TRBD1. This TCR came from a female donor in good health, enrolled as a control in a pregnancy study. CDR3 coding DNA: TGTGCCTGGAGTACAAGTCAGGGGGCTGGAAACACCATATATTTT. Protein sequence: CAWSTSQGAGNTIYF. Full variable domain (remainder filled in from reference TRBV30 and TRBJ1-3): SQTIHQWPATLVQPVGSPLSLECTVEGTSNPNLYWYRQAAGRGLQLLFYSVGIGQISSEVPQNLSASRPQDRQFILSSKKLLLSDSGFYLCAWSTSQGAGNTIYFGEGSWLTVV.